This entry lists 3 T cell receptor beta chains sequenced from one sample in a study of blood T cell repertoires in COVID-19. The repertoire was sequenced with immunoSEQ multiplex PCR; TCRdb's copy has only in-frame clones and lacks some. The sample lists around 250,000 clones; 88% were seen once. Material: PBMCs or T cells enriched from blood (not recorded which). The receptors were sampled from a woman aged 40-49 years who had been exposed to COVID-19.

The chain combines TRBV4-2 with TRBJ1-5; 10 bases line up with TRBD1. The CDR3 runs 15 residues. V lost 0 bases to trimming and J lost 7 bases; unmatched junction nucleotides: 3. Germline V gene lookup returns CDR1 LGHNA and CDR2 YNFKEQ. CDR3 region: CASSQEGQGIQPQHF. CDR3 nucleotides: TGTGCCAGCAGCCAAGAGGGACAGGGGATCCAGCCCCAGCATTTT.

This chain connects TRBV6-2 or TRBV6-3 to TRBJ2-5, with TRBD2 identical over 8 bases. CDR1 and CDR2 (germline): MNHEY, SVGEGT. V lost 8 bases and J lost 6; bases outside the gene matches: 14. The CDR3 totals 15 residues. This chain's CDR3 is CASGLRTSNRKTQYF. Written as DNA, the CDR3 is TGTGCCAGCGGCCTGCGGACTAGCAATCGGAAGACCCAGTACTTC.

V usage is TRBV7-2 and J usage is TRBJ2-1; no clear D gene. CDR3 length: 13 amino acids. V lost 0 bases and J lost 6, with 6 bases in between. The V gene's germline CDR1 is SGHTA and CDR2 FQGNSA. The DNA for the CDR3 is TGTGCCAGCAGCTTAGCCCCTAGCAATGAGCAGTTCTTC. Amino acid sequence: CASSLAPSNEQFF.